This T cell receptor beta chain appears in the sequencing data of a study of response to subunit inactivated influenza vaccine. General study points: Authors suggested seasonal influenza vaccinations each recruit few new T cells.

With regard to this clonotype: What it binds is unknown.

Each CDR3 protein gets one entry after TCRdb re-called the RT-PCR reads with MiXCR. Among 650,000 to 700,000 distinct CDR3 sequences listed, about 15% were seen once. This CDR3 is 13 amino acids long. Between the trimmed V and J ends, which lost 4 bases and 6 bases, there was a span of 10 bases. Germline V gene data show CDR1 as LGHNA and CDR2 as YSLEER. V gene TRBV4-3 combines with J gene TRBJ2-1; no firm D call. The TCR was taken from a man between 50 and 59 years old who received an inactivated influenza vaccine. The sequenced sample was PBMCs from blood, obtained 12 days after vaccination. CDR3 in amino acids: CASSPLSGNEQFF. The CDR3 nucleotides read TGCGCCAGCAGCCCCCTCAGTGGCAATGAGCAGTTCTTC.